This T cell receptor beta chain was found in a study of blood T cells in healthy people across ages. General observations from the study: The diversity estimates, figures obtained from one million T cells, were considered underestimates.

On this clonotype itself: Its cognate antigen is unknown.

Germline assignment: CDR1 SGHNT and CDR2 YENEEA. This CDR3 is 13 amino acids long. There were healthy Caucasian individuals from Russia, aged roughly 6 to 90, serving as donors. Combining a sample-barcoded 5' primer with a J-beta primer mix, a second PCR ran for about 7 to 11 cycles. One entry per CDR3 protein, called by TCRdb with MiXCR from the 5' RACE reads. The table shows about 770,000 distinct CDR3 sequences, with approximately 44% occurring only once. The gene calls are TRBV11-3 and TRBJ2-5; D not certain. The DNA end is a closer match to TRBJ2-7, so the J assignment may be wrong. The TCR was taken from a man in his fifties or sixties in good health. Material: blood. The CDR3 protein is CASSSPKVSEQYF. CDR3 in DNA: TGTGCCAGCAGCTCACCCAAGGTAAGCGAGCAGTACTTC.